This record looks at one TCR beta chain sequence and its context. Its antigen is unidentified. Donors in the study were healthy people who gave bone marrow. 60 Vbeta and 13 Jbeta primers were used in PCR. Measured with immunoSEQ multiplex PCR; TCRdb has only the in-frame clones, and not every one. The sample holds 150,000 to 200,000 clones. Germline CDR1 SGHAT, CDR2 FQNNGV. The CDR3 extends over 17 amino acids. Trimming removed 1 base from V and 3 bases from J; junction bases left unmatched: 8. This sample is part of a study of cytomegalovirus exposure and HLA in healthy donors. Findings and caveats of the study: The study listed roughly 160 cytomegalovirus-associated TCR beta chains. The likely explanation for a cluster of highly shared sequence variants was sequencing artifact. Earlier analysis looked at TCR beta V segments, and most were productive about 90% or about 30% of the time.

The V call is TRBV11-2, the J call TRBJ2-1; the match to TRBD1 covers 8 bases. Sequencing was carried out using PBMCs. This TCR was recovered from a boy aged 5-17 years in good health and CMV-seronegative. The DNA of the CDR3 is TGTGCCAGCAGCTTAGCCCAGGGGGCGAATTTCTACAATGAGCAGTTCTTC. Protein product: CASSLAQGANFYNEQFF.